This T cell receptor (beta chain) was captured by sequencing in a study of blood T cells in healthy people across ages. Overall study results and limits: Estimated diversity that came from one million T cells was considered an underestimate.

Only one count was recorded for this clonotype. Antigen: not known. The junction shows a germline mismatch at one end, possibly a read error. There are 14 residues in the CDR3. CDR1 is SGHRS, CDR2 YFSETQ, per germline. The use of a sample-barcoded 5' primer and a J-beta primer mix characterized a second PCR of roughly 7 to 11 cycles. Sequencing of every sample gave 2.5 million or more CDR3-containing paired-end reads. TCRdb itself ran the 5' RACE reads through MiXCR, one entry per CDR3 protein. This table has 1.5 million to 2 million distinct CDR3 sequences, 25% to 30% appearing once. The TCR originated in a young woman in good health. Sequenced material: blood. This rearrangement joins TRBV5-1 to TRBJ1-1, with D perhaps matching TRBD1 (6 bases). The CDR3, as DNA: TGCACCAGCAGGCGGCTAACAGGGTACACTGAAGCTTTCTTT. It encodes CTSRRLTGYTEAFF.